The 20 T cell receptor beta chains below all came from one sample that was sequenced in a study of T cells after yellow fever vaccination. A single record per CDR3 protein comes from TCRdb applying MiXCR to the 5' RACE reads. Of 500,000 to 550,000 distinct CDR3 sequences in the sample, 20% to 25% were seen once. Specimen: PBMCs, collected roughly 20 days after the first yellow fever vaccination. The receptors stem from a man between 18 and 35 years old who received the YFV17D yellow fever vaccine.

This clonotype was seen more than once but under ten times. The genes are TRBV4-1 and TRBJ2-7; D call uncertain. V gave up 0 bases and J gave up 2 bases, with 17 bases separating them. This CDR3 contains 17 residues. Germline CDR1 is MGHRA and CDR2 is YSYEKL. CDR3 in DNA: TGCGCCAGCAGCCAAGAAGTGGGGTCCCTACTCGCCTACGAGCAGTACTTC. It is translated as CASSQEVGSLLAYEQYF.

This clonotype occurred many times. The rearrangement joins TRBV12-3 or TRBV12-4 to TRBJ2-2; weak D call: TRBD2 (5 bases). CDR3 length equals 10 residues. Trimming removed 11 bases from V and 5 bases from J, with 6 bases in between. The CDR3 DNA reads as TGTGCCTGCGGGACCGGGGAGCTGTTTTTT. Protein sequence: CACGTGELFF.

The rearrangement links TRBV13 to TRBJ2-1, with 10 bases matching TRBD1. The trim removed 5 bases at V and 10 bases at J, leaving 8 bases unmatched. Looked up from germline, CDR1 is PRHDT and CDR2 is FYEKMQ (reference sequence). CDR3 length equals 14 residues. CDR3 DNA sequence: TGTGCCAGCAGCCCAGGGACAGGGGTACGGGAGCAGTTCTTC. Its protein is CASSPGTGVREQFF.

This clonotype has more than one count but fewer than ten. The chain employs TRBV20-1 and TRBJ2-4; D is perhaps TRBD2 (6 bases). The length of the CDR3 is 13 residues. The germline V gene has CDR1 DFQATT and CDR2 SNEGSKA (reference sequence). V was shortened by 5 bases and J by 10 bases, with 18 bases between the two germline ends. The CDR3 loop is CSALTTGDRIQYF. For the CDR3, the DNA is TGCAGTGCTCTAACAACGGGGGATCGGATTCAGTACTTC.

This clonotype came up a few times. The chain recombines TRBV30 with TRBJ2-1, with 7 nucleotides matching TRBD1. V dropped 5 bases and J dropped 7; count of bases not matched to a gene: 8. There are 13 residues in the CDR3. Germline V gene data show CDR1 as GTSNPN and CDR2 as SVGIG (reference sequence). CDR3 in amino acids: CAWENYRGNEQFF. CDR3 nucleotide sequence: TGTGCCTGGGAAAACTACAGGGGTAATGAGCAGTTCTTC.

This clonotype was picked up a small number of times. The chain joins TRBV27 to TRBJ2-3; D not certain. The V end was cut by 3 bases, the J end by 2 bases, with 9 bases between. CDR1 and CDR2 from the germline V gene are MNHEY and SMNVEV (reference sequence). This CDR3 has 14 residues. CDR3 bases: TGTGCCAGCAGTTTTCGCGCGGACACAGATACGCAGTATTTT. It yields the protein CASSFRADTDTQYF.

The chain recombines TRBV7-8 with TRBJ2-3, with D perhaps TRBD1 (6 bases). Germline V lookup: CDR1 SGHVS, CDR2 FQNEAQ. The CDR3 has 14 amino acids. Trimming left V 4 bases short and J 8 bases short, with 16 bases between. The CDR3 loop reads CASSSLGQTSTQYF. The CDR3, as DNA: TGTGCCAGCAGCTCGCTCGGACAGACCAGTACGCAGTATTTT.

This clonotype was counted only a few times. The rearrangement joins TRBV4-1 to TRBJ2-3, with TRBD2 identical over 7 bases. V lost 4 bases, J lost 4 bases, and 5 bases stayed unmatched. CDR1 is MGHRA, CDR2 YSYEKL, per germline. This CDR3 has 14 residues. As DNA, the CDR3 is TGCGCCAGCAGCCCATCACGGGGGGCAGATACGCAGTATTTT. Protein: CASSPSRGADTQYF.

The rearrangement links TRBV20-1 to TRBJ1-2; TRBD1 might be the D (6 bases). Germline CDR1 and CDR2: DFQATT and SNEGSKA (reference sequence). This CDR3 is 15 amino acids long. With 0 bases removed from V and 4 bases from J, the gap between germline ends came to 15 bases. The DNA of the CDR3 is TGCAGTGCTAGAGACAGGACAGACCCGAGCTATGGCTACACCTTC. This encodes CSARDRTDPSYGYTF.

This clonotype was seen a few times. The CDR3 sequence is CASSVGDRVRTEAFF. In DNA form, the CDR3 reads TGTGCCAGCAGCGTAGGGGACAGGGTTAGAACTGAAGCTTTCTTT. V is TRBV5-6 and J is TRBJ1-1; TRBD1 matches 9 bases. The CDR3 consists of 15 residues. Germline-derived CDR1 and CDR2 are SGHDT and YYEEEE. Unmatched junction bases numbered 9, after V lost 4 bases and J lost 5 bases.

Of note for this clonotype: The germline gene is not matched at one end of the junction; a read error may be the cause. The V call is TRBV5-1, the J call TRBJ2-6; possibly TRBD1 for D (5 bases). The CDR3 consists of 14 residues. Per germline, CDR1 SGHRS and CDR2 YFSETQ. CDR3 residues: CASRESSGANVLSF. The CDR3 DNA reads TGCGCCAGCAGGGAGAGCTCTGGGGCCAACGTCCTGTCTTTC.

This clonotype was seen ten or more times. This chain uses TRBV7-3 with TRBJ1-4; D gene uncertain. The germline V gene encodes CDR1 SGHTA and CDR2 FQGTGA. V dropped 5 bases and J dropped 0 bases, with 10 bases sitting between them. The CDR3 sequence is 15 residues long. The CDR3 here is CASSGNSATNEKLFF. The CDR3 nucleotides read TGTGCCAGCAGCGGTAACAGCGCAACTAATGAAAAACTGTTTTTT.

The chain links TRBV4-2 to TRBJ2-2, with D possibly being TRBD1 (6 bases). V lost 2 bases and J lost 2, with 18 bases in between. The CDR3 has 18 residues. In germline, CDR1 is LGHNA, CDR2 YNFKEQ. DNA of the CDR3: TGTGCCAGCAGCCAACCCATTCGGACAGATCGAAACACCGGGGAGCTGTTTTTT. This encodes CASSQPIRTDRNTGELFF.

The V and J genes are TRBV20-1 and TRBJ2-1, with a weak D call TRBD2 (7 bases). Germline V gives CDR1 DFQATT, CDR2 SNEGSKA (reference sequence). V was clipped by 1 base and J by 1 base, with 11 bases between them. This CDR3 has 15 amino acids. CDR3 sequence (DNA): TGCAGTGCTAGAGCCGGGGGGCGGTCCTACAATGAGCAGTTCTTC. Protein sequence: CSARAGGRSYNEQFF.

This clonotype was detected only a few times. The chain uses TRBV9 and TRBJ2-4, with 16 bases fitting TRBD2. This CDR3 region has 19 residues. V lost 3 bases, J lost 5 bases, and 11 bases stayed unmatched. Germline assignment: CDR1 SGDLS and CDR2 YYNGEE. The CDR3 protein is CASSGTGTSGGALENIQYF. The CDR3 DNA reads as TGTGCCAGCAGCGGAACCGGGACTAGCGGGGGGGCCCTGGAAAACATTCAGTACTTC.

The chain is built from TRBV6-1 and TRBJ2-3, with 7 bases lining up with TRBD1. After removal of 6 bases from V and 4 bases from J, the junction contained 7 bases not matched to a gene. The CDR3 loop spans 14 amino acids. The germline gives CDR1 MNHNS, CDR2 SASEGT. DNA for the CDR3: TGTGCCAGCAGGCAGGGGGTGGGCGCAGATACGCAGTATTTT. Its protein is CASRQGVGADTQYF.

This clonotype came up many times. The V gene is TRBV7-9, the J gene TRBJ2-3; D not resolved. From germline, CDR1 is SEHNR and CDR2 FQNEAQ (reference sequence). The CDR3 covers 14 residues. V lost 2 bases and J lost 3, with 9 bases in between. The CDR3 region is CASSLNQVTDTQYF. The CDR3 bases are TGTGCCAGCAGCTTAAACCAGGTGACAGATACGCAGTATTTT.

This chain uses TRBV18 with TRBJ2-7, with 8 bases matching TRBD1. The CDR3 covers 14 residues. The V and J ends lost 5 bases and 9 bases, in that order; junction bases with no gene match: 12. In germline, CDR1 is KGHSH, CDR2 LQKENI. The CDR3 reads CASSADRGSKWQYF. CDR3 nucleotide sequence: TGTGCCAGCTCAGCCGACAGGGGTTCCAAATGGCAGTACTTC.

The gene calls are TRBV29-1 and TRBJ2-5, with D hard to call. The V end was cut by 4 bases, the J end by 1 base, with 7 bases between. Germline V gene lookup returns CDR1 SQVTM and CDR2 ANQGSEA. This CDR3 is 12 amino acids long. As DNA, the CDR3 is TGCAGCGTTGCTTACAGCCAAGAGACCCAGTACTTC. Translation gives CSVAYSQETQYF.

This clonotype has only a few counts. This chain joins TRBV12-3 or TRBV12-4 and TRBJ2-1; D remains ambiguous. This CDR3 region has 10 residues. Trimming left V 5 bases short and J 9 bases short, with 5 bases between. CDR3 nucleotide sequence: TGTGCCAGCAGTAGGACTGAGCAGTTCTTC. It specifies CASSRTEQFF.